This is a list of T cell receptor beta chains from one sample in a study of cytomegalovirus exposure and HLA in healthy donors. Profiling relied on immunoSEQ multiplex PCR, and the TCRdb table lists in-frame clones only, not all of them. This sample has over 80,000 clones, with over 65% found just once. The specimen was PBMCs. Source of these receptors: a man aged 45-65 years in good health and CMV-seronegative. CDR3s include the opening cysteine and the closing phenylalanine or tryptophan. A D gene is named only where the DNA matches it firmly. Rows give clone size only sometimes, using once, few, many, or a class for an expanded clone.

14 | TRBJ2-2 | - | - | TRBV28 | TGTGCCAGCACTGCCTCCCCAGACACCGGGGAGCTGTTTTTT | CASTASPDTGELFF
13 | TRBJ1-1 | - | - | TRBV5-4 | TGTGCCAGCAGCTTACAGGGTGGGAATGAAGCTTTCTTT | CASSLQGGNEAFF
13 | TRBJ1-4 | TRBD1 | - | TRBV27 | TGTGCCAGCAGAGGGGGCCCTAATGAAAAACTGTTTTTT | CASRGGPNEKLFF
13 | TRBJ1-2 | - | - | TRBV5-4 | TGTGCCAGCAGCCGGGAACAGGGCTCTGGCTACACCTTC | CASSREQGSGYTF
14 | TRBJ2-2 | - | - | TRBV6-4 | TGTGCCAGCAGTGGGAACCCGGGGACCGGGGAGCTGTTTTTT | CASSGNPGTGELFF
15 | TRBJ2-7 | TRBD2 | - | TRBV27 | TGTGCCAGCACTCGATCTGCTAGCGGGAGTTACGAGCAGTACTTC | CASTRSASGSYEQYF
16 | TRBJ2-1 | TRBD2 | - | TRBV7-9 | TGTGCCAGCAGCTTAGAGGCGGGAGGGCCGGAGAATGAGCAGTTCTTC | CASSLEAGGPENEQFF
17 | TRBJ2-1 | TRBD2 | - | TRBV9 | TGTGCCAGCAGGGGGACTAGCGGGAGGGCCGGAAACAATGAGCAGTTCTTC | CASRGTSGRAGNNEQFF
18 | TRBJ2-5 | TRBD1 | - | TRBV5-3 | TGTGCCAGAAGCTTTAATCGCCGGGACAGGGCACTGCAAGAGACCCAGTACTTC | CARSFNRRDRALQETQYF
19 | TRBJ2-1 | TRBD2 | - | TRBV5-1 | TGCGCCAGCAGCGTAGGGACTAGCGGGAGAGCCCTCTCCTACAATGAGCAGTTCTTC | CASSVGTSGRALSYNEQFF
17 | TRBJ2-4 | TRBD2 | - | TRBV30 | TGTGCCTGGAGTAGTAGCGGGAGGGCCGAAGCCAAAAACATTCAGTACTTC | CAWSSSGRAEAKNIQYF
14 | TRBJ1-4 | TRBD1 | - | TRBV7-9 | TGTGCCAGCAGCTGGACAGGAACTAATGAAAAACTGTTTTTT | CASSWTGTNEKLFF
15 | TRBJ2-7 | TRBD1 | - | TRBV6-1 | TGTGCCAGCTCTCCCACCGGACAGGCAGCCTACGAGCAGTACTTC | CASSPTGQAAYEQYF
15 | TRBJ2-1 | TRBD1 | - | TRBV28 | TGTGCCAGCACCTTAGGGGGCGTAGGGTACAATGAGCAGTTCTTC | CASTLGGVGYNEQFF
14 | TRBJ1-1 | - | - | TRBV19 | TGTGCCAGTAGTCTCTCTTCAGGGATGTCTGAAGCTTTCTTT | CASSLSSGMSEAFF
15 | TRBJ2-3 | TRBD1 | - | TRBV29-1 | TGCAGCGTTGGACAGGGGGTGACTAGCACAGATACGCAGTATTTT | CSVGQGVTSTDTQYF
15 | TRBJ1-5 | TRBD1 | - | TRBV18 | TGTGCCAGCTCACCTGGGACAGGAAGCAATCAGCCCCAGCATTTT | CASSPGTGSNQPQHF
16 | TRBJ2-3 | - | - | TRBV18 | TGTGCCAGCTCACCCGCCAGGCCTTCTAGCACAGATACGCAGTATTTT | CASSPARPSSTDTQYF
15 | TRBJ2-6 | - | - | TRBV28 | TGTGCCAGCAGTTTCAGAAGCTCTGGGGCCAACGTCCTGACTTTC | CASSFRSSGANVLTF
14 | TRBJ2-1 | - | - | TRBV6-4 | TGTGCCAGCAGTGAGCAAGATAGCCCCAAGAAGCTGTTCTTC | CASSEQDSPKKLFF
14 | TRBJ1-1 | - | - | TRBV7-8 | TGTGCCAGCAGCTGGACAGCTCAATACACTGAAGCTTTCTTT | CASSWTAQYTEAFF
13 | TRBJ2-7 | - | - | TRBV11-2 | TGTGCCAGCAGCTTGGGGAGGTCCTACGAGCAGTACTTC | CASSLGRSYEQYF
14 | TRBJ2-7 | - | - | TRBV7-2 | TGTGCCAGCAGCCCCGGCGGCCGGCCTTACGAGCAGTACTTC | CASSPGGRPYEQYF
15 | TRBJ1-2 | TRBD1 | - | TRBV6-1 | TGTGCCAGCAGTGAATTTGGACAGGGGCAATCGGGCTACACCTTC | CASSEFGQGQSGYTF
17 | TRBJ2-3 | TRBD2 | - | TRBV18 | TGTGCCAGCTCACCTCGACTAGCGGGGGATAGCACAGATACGCAGTATTTT | CASSPRLAGDSTDTQYF
16 | TRBJ2-5 | - | - | TRBV27 | TGTGCCAGCAGTTTGGATAATGGGCAGGGCCAAGAGACCCAGTACTTC | CASSLDNGQGQETQYF
16 | TRBJ1-4 | - | - | TRBV28 | TGTGCCAGCAGTTTTGCGGGGGGCGCGACTAATGAAAAACTGTTTTTT | CASSFAGGATNEKLFF
16 | TRBJ1-1 | - | - | TRBV19 | TGTGCCAGTAGTATAAGGGGGGGCGGCTGGAACACTGAAGCTTTCTTT | CASSIRGGGWNTEAFF
16 | TRBJ2-5 | - | - | TRBV9 | TGTGCCAGCAGCGTAGGGGACAACCTAATGGGAGAGACCCAGTACTTC | CASSVGDNLMGETQYF
14 | TRBJ1-1 | - | - | TRBV7-9 | TGTGCCAGCAGCTTAGTAGGGGACAATACTGAAGCTTTCTTT | CASSLVGDNTEAFF
13 | TRBJ2-3 | - | - | TRBV6-5 | TGTGCCAGCAGGCCGAGGAGGGAAGCGATGCAGTATTTT | CASRPRREAMQYF
16 | TRBJ1-4 | - | - | TRBV6-1 | TGTGCCAGCAGTGGAAAGACGGCGCTAAGGGGTGAAAAACTGTTTTTT | CASSGKTALRGEKLFF
16 | TRBJ2-6 | TRBD1 | - | TRBV27 | TGTGCCAGCAGTGGGACAGGGGGCGTCGGGGCCAACGTCCTGACTTTC | CASSGTGGVGANVLTF
16 | TRBJ1-4 | TRBD1 | - | TRBV5-1 | TGCGCCAGCAGCTTGGATGCAGGGGGCGCTAATGAAAAACTGTTTTTT | CASSLDAGGANEKLFF
16 | TRBJ1-5 | - | - | TRBV28 | TGTGCCAGCAGTTTATTCGGGGGGCGAAGCAATCAGCCCCAGCATTTT | CASSLFGGRSNQPQHF
11 | TRBJ1-1 | - | - | TRBV29-1 | TGCAGCGTTGGGGGGGGCACTGAAGCTTTCTTT | CSVGGGTEAFF
13 | TRBJ2-3 | - | - | TRBV5-5 | TGTGCCAGCAGCTTACCGGGCACAGATACGCAGTATTTT | CASSLPGTDTQYF
15 | TRBJ2-2 | - | - | TRBV7-8 | TGTGCCAGCAGCTTAGTTTCCCCAGAGGGCGGGGAGCTGTTTTTT | CASSLVSPEGGELFF
15 | TRBJ1-5 | TRBD1 | - | TRBV19 | TGTGCCAGTAGTATTATGACAGGGGGGTGGTTCGCCCAGCATTTT | CASSIMTGGWFAQHF
16 | TRBJ2-1 | TRBD2 | - | TRBV4-3 | TGCGCCAGCAGCCAAGATAGGGCTAGCGGGTACAATGAGCAGTTCTTC | CASSQDRASGYNEQFF
12 | TRBJ2-7 | - | - | TRBV30 | TGTGCCTGGAGTCCACTCACCTACGAGCAGTACTTC | CAWSPLTYEQYF
13 | TRBJ1-2 | - | - | TRBV6-4 | TGTGCCAGCAGCGACCTAGGGGGATATGGCTACACCTTC | CASSDLGGYGYTF
14 | TRBJ2-7 | TRBD2 | - | TRBV7-9 | TGTGCCAGCAGCACAAAGCGGGAGGCTGACGAGCAGTACTTC | CASSTKREADEQYF
17 | TRBJ2-7 | TRBD2 | once | TRBV4-1 | TGCGCCAGCAGCCTCATCGGCGGGAGGCCGCTGACAAACGAGCAGTACTTC | CASSLIGGRPLTNEQYF
15 | TRBJ2-2 | - | - | TRBV18 | TGTGCCAGCTCACCACCCTCCCAGGGGTCCGGGGAGCTGTTTTTT | CASSPPSQGSGELFF
15 | TRBJ2-5 | TRBD2 | - | TRBV2 | TGTGCCAGCAGTGGGACTAGCGGGAGCCAGGAGACCCAGTACTTC | CASSGTSGSQETQYF
16 | TRBJ2-2 | - | - | TRBV18 | TGTGCCAGCTCATCCGCCCGGGGTCCGAACACCGGGGAGCTGTTTTTT | CASSSARGPNTGELFF